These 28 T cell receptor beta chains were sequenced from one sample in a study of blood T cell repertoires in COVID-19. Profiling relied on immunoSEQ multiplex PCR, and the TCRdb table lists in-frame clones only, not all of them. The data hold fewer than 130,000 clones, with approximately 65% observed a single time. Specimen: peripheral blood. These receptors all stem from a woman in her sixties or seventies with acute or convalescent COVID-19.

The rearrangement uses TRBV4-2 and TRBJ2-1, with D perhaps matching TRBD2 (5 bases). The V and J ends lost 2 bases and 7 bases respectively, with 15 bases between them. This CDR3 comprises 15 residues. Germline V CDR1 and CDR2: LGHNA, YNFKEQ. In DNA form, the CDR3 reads TGTGCCAGCAGCCAAAATAGGGCCGGCGGGAATGAGCAGTTCTTC. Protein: CASSQNRAGGNEQFF.

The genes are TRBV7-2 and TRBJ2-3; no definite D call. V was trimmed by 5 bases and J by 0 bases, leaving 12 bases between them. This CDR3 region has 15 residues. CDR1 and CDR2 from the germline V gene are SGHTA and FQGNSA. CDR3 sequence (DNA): TGTGCCAGCAGCCGTAGGAGACCTAGCACAGATACGCAGTATTTT. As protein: CASSRRRPSTDTQYF.

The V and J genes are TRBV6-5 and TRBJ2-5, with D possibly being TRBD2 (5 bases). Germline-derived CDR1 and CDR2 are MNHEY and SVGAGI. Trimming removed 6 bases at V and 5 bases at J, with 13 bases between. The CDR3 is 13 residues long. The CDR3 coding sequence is TGTGCCAGCAGGAGGGCCTCATGGGAGACCCAGTACTTC. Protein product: CASRRASWETQYF.

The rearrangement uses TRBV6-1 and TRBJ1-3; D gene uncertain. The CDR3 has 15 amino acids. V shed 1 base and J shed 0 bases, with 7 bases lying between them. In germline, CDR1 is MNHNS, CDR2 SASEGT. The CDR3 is CASSEVRASGNTIYF. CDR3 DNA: TGTGCCAGCAGTGAAGTCCGAGCCTCTGGAAACACCATATATTTT.

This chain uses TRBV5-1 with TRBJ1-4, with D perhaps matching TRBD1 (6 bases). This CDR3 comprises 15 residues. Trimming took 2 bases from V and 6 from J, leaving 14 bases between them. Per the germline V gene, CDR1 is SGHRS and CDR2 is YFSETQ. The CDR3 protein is CASSFRGASDEKLFF. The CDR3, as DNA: TGCGCCAGCAGCTTCCGGGGGGCCAGCGATGAAAAACTGTTTTTT.

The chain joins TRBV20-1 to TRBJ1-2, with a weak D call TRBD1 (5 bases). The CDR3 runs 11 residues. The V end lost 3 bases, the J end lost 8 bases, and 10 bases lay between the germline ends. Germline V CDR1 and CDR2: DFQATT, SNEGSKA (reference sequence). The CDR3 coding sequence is TGCAGTGCTAGTCAGGGTACCGGCTACACCTTC. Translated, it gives CSASQGTGYTF.

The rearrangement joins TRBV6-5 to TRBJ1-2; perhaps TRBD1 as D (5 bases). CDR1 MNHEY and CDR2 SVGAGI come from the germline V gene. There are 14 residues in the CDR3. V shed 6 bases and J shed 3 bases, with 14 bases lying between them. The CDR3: CASSQAPGHYGYTF. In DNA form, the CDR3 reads TGTGCCAGCAGCCAAGCCCCAGGGCACTATGGCTACACCTTC.

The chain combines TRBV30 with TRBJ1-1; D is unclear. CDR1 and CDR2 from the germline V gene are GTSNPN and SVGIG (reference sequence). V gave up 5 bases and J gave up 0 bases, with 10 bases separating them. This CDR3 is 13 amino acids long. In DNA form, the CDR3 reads TGTGCCTGGTCCTCTTATATGAACACTGAAGCTTTCTTT. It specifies CAWSSYMNTEAFF.

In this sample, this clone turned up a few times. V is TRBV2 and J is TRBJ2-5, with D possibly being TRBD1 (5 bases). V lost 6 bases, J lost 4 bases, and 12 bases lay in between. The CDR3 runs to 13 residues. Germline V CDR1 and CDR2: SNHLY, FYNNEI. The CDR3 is CASRTSGRETQYF. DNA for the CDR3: TGTGCCAGCAGGACTTCAGGGCGAGAGACCCAGTACTTC. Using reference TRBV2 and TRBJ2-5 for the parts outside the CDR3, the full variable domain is EPEVTQTPSHQVTQMGQEVILRCVPISNHLYFYWYRQILGQKVEFLVSFYNNEISEKSEIFDDQFSVERPDGSNFTLKIRSTKLEDSAMYFCASRTSGRETQYFGPGTRLLVL.

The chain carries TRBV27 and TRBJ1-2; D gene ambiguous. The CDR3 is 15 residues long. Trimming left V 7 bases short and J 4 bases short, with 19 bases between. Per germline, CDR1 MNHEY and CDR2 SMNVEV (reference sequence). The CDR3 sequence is CASKLTEERTYGYTF. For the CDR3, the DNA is TGTGCCAGCAAACTAACTGAGGAGCGGACCTATGGCTACACCTTC.

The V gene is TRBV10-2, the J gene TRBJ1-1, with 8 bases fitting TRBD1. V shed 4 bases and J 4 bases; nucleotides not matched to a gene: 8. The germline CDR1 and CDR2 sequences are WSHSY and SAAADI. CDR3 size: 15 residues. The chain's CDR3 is CASSGLRQGITEAFF. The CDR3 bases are TGCGCCAGCAGTGGGCTCAGACAGGGGATCACTGAAGCTTTCTTT.

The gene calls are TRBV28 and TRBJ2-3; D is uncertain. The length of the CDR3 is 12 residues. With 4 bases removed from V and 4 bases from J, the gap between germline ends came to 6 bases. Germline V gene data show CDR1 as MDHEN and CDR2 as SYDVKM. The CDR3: CASSSVSDTQYF. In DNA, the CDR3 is TGTGCCAGCAGTTCTGTTTCAGATACGCAGTATTTT.

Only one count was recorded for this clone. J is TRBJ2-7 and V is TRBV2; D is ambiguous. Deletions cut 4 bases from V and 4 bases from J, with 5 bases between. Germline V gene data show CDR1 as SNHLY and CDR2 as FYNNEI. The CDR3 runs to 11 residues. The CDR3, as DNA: TGTGCCAGCAGTGGCAGATACGAGCAGTACTTC. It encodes CASSGRYEQYF.

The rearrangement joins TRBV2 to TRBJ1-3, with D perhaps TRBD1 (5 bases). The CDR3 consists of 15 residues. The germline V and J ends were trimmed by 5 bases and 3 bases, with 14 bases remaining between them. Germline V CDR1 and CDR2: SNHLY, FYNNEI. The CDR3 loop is CASSRQGSGGNTIYF. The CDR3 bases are TGTGCCAGCAGTCGGCAGGGTTCGGGTGGAAACACCATATATTTT.

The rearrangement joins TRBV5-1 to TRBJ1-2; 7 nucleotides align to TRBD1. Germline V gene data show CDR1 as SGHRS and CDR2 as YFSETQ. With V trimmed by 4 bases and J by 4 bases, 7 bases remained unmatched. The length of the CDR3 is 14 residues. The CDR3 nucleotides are TGCGCCAGCAGCCCCGGGGACAGCAGCTATGGCTACACCTTC. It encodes CASSPGDSSYGYTF.

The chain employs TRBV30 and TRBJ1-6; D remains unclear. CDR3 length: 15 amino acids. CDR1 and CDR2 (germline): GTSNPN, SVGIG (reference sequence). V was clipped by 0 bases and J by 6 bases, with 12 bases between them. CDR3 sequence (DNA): TGTGCCTGGAGTGTACCGGGGTTTGGTAATTCACCCCTCCACTTT. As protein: CAWSVPGFGNSPLHF.

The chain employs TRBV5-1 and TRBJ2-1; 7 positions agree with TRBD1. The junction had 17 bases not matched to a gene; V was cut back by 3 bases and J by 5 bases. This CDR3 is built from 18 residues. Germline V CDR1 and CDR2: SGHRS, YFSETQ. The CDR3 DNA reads TGCGCCAGCAGCTCGACGGGGAACAGGGGATCATCCGACAATGAGCAGTTCTTC. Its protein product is CASSSTGNRGSSDNEQFF.

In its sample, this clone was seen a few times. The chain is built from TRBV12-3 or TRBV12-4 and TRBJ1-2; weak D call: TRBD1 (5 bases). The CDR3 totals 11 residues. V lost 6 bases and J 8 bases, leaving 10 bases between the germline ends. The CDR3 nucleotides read TGTGCCAGCAGGTCGGGGGGAGGCTACACCTTC. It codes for CASRSGGGYTF.

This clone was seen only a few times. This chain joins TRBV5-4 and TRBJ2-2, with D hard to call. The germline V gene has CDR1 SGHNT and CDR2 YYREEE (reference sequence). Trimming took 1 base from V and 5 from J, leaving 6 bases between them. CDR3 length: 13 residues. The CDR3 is CASSLYQTGELFF. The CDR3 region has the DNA TGTGCCAGCAGCTTGTACCAGACCGGGGAGCTGTTTTTT.

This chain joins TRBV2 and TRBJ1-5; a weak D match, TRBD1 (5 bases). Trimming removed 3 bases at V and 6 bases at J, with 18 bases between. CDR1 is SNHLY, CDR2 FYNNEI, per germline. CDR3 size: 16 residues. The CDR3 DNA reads TGTGCCAGCAGTGACGAGGAACGACAGTGGGGTCAGCCCCAGCATTTT. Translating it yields CASSDEERQWGQPQHF.

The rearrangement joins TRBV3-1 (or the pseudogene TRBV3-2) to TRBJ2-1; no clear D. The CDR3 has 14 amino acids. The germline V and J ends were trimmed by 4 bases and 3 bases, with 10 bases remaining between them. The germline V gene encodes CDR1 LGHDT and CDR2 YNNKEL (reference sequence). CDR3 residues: CASSPTGSYNEQFF. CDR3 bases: TGTGCCAGCAGCCCGACGGGTAGCTACAATGAGCAGTTCTTC.

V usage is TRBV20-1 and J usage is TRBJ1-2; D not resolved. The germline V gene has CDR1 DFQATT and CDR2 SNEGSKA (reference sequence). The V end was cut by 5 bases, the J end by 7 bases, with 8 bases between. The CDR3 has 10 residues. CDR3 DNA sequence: TGCAGTGCTCGGGTGGGTGGCTACACCTTC. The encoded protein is CSARVGGYTF.

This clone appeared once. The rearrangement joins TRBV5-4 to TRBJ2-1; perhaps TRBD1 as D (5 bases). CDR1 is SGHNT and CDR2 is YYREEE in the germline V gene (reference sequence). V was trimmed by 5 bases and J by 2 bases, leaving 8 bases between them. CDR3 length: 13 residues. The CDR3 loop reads CASRTETYNEQFF. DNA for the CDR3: TGTGCCAGCAGGACAGAAACCTACAATGAGCAGTTCTTC.

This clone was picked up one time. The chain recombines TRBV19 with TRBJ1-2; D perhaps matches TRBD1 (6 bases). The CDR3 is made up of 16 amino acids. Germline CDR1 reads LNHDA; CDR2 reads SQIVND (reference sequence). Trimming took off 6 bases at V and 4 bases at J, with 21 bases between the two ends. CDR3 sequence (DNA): TGTGCCAGTAGCCCGGAGCTCAGGGGCATCAGCTATGGCTACACCTTC. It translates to CASSPELRGISYGYTF.

This CDR3 reads CASSLMGDRGRSVTEAFF. The CDR3 DNA reads as TGTGCCAGCAGCTTAATGGGAGACAGGGGGAGGAGTGTCACTGAAGCTTTCTTT. The chain combines TRBV13 with TRBJ1-1, with 9 bases aligning to TRBD1. This CDR3 comprises 18 residues. The V gene end was trimmed by 2 bases and the J gene end by 4 bases; junction bases not matched to a gene: 14. Germline V gene sequence: CDR1 PRHDT, CDR2 FYEKMQ (reference sequence).

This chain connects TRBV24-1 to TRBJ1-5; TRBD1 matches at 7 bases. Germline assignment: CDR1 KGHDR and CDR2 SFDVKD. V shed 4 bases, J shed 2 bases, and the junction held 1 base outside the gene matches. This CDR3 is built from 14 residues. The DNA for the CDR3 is TGTGCCACCAGTGAGCAGGGGGGCAATCAGCCCCAGCATTTT. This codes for CATSEQGGNQPQHF.

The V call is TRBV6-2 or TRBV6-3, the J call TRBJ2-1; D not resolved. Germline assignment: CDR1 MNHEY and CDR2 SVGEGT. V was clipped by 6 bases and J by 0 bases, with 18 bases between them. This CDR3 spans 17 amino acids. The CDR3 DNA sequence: TGTGCCAGCAGCCGCGCCGGTTTTCCCGGCTCCTACAATGAGCAGTTCTTC. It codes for CASSRAGFPGSYNEQFF.

CDR3 loop: CASSLGGSYEQYF. The CDR3 DNA reads as TGTGCCAGCAGTTTGGGGGGGTCCTACGAGCAGTACTTC. This chain links TRBV27 with TRBJ2-7; 7 bases are a match to TRBD2. Germline V lookup: CDR1 MNHEY, CDR2 SMNVEV (reference sequence). There are 13 residues in the CDR3. The J segment lost 1 base and the V segment lost 3 bases, leaving 0 bases of the junction unmatched.